This T cell receptor beta chain was sequenced for a study of CD8 T cells in ankylosing spondylitis. Regarding the study as a whole: Typical of ankylosing spondylitis blood, it appeared, was a TCR beta motif of eight highly homologous variants.

MiXCR, run by TCRdb on the 5' RACE reads, gives a single entry per CDR3 protein. The data contain some 700,000 distinct CDR3 sequences, roughly 19% of them seen just once; the ten biggest clones take up about a fifth. Trimming removed 3 bases from V and 4 bases from J, with 12 bases in between. The CDR3 has 15 amino acids. About this clonotype itself: The antigen is unknown.

This chain joins TRBV12-3 or TRBV12-4 and TRBJ1-4, with D unresolved. The source of this sequence is a male donor with ankylosing spondylitis. Sequenced input: blood, either unsorted or a sorted T cell fraction (not recorded which). In DNA, the CDR3 is TGTGCCAGCAGTTTCGGTTTAGAGGGTAATGAAAAACTGTTTTTT. This sequence encodes CASSFGLEGNEKLFF.